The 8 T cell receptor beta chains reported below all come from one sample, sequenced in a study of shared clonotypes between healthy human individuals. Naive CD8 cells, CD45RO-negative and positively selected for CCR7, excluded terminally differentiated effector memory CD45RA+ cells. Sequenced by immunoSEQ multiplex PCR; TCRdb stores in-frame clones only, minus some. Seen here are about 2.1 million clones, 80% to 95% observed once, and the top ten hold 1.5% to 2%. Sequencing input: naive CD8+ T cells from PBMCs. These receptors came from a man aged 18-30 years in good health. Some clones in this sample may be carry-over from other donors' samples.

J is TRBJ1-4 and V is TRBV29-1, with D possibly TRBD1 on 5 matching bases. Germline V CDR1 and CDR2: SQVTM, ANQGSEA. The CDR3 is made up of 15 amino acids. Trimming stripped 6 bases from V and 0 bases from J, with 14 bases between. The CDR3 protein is CSVGVDGSTNEKLFF. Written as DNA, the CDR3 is TGCAGCGTGGGGGTTGATGGTTCAACTAATGAAAAACTGTTTTTT.

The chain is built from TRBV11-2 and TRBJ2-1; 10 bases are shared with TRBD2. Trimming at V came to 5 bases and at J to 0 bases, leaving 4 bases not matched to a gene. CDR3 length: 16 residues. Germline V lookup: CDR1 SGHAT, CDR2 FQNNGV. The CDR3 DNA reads TGTGCCAGCAGCCGGACTAGCGGCTACTCCTACAATGAGCAGTTCTTC. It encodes CASSRTSGYSYNEQFF.

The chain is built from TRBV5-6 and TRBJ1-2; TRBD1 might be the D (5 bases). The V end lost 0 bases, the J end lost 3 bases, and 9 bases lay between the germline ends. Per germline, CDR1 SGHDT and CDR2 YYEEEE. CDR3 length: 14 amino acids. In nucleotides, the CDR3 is TGTGCCAGCAGCTTGGGTGGGGCACACTATGGCTACACCTTC. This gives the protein CASSLGGAHYGYTF.

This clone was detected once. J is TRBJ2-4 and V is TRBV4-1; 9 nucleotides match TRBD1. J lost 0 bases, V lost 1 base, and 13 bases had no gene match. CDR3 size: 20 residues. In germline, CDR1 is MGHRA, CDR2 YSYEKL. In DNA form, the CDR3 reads TGCGCCAGCAGCCAAGGGACCGGGACAGGGAATCGATTAGCCAAAAACATTCAGTACTTC. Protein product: CASSQGTGTGNRLAKNIQYF.

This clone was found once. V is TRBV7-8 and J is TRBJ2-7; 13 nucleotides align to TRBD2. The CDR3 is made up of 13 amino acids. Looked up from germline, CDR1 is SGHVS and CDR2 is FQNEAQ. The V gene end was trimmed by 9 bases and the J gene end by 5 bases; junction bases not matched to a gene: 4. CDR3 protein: CASFGLAGDEQYF. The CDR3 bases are TGTGCCAGTTTTGGACTAGCGGGAGACGAGCAGTACTTC.

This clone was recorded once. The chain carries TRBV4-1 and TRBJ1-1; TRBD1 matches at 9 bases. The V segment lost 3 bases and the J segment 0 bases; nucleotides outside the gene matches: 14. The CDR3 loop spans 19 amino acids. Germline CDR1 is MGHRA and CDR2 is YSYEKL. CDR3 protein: CASSHIRSGTGIMNTEAFF. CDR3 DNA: TGCGCCAGCAGCCATATCCGGTCTGGGACAGGGATTATGAACACTGAAGCTTTCTTT.

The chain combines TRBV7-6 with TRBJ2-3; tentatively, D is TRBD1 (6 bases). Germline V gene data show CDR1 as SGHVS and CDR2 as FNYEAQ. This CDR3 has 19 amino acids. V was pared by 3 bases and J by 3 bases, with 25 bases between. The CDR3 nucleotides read TGTGCCAGCAGCTTGAACATTCTGGGGGCGGAGGATTGGACAGATACGCAGTATTTT. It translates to CASSLNILGAEDWTDTQYF.

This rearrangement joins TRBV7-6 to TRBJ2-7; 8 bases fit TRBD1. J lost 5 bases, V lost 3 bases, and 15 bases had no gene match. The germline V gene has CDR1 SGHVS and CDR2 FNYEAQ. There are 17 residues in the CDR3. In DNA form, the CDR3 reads TGTGCCAGCAGCTTGGAAGGAACTAGACAGGGGTCCGACGAGCAGTACTTC. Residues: CASSLEGTRQGSDEQYF.